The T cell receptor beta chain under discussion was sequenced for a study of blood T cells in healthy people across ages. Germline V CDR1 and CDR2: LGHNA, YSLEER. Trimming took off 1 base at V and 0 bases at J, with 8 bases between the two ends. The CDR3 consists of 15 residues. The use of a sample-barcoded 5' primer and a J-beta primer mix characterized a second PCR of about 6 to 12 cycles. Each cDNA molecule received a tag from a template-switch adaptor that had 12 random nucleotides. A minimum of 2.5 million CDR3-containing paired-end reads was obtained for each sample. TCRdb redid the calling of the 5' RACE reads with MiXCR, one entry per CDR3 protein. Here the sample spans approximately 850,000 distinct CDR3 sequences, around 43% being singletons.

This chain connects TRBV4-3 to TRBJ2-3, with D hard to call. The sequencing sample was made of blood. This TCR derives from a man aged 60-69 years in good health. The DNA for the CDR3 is TGCGCCAGCAGCCAAGGACCCCTGAGCACAGATACGCAGTATTTT. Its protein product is CASSQGPLSTDTQYF.